One and the same sample provided the 20 T cell receptor beta chains below, sequenced in a study of T cell changes during pregnancy in multiple sclerosis (dated by TCRdb to between 2018 and 2021). The method was the immunoSEQ multiplex PCR assay. The table was pulled from immuneACCESS by TCRdb, which kept in-frame rearrangements only. Such tables lose some clones; where checked, under half of the loss comes from unresolved V genes, and the rest has no known cause. The sample contains approximately 51,000 clones, 85% to 95% of them found a single time. The ten largest make up roughly 0.58% of the sample. The specimen was CD4+ T cells from peripheral blood mononuclear cells, collected in the second trimester of pregnancy. Receptors were obtained from a female donor with multiple sclerosis, enrolled in a pregnancy study.

The V call is TRBV2, the J call TRBJ1-1; perhaps TRBD1 as D (6 bases). CDR1 SNHLY and CDR2 FYNNEI come from the germline V gene. Trimming took off 6 bases at V and 3 bases at J, with 20 bases between the two ends. CDR3 size: 16 residues. CDR3 sequence: CASSQRGGKGDTEAFF. The CDR3 DNA sequence: TGTGCCAGCAGCCAGAGGGGGGGGAAAGGGGACACTGAAGCTTTCTTT.

The J gene is TRBJ2-7, the V gene TRBV18; tentative D call: TRBD1 (5 bases). Between the trimmed V and J ends, which lost 0 bases and 6 bases, there was a span of 9 bases. Germline CDR1 KGHSH, CDR2 LQKENI. The CDR3 is 13 residues long. The CDR3 region is CASSPPGVGEQYF. The DNA for the CDR3 is TGTGCCAGCTCACCACCAGGGGTGGGCGAGCAGTACTTC.

This chain links TRBV29-1 with TRBJ1-5, with TRBD1 matching over 7 bases. This CDR3 has 13 residues. Per the germline V gene, CDR1 is SQVTM and CDR2 is ANQGSEA. J was trimmed by 5 bases and V by 4 bases; bases with no gene match: 5. The CDR3, as DNA: TGCAGCGTTGCCCAGGGGGTCTATCAGCCCCAGCATTTT. As protein: CSVAQGVYQPQHF.

The V gene is TRBV27, the J gene TRBJ1-1; TRBD1 matches at 7 bases. CDR1 is MNHEY, CDR2 SMNVEV, per germline (reference sequence). This CDR3 comprises 13 residues. V lost 5 bases and J lost 8; bases outside the gene matches: 8. Here the CDR3 DNA reads TGTGCCAGCAGTCCCCGGGACAGAAGAGAAGCTTTCTTT. It translates to CASSPRDRREAFF.

The genes are TRBV18 and TRBJ1-6; 7 nucleotides align to TRBD1. CDR1 is KGHSH and CDR2 is LQKENI in the germline V gene. J was trimmed by 7 bases and V by 3 bases; bases with no gene match: 9. There are 16 residues in the CDR3. Written as DNA, the CDR3 is TGTGCCAGCTCACCGTCGCCCCCGGGACAGAATTCACCCCTCCACTTT. This translates into CASSPSPPGQNSPLHF.

V usage is TRBV19 and J usage is TRBJ1-3, with D hard to call. This CDR3 is built from 17 residues. Germline V CDR1 and CDR2: LNHDA, SQIVND (reference sequence). V lost 4 bases, J lost 0 bases, and 16 bases lay in between. The CDR3 protein is CASSNIINAGSGNTIYF. CDR3 in DNA: TGTGCCAGTAGTAATATTATCAACGCCGGCTCTGGAAACACCATATATTTT. Based on the CDR3 plus reference TRBV19 and TRBJ1-3, the full variable domain is DGGITQSPKYLFRKEGQNVTLSCEQNLNHDAMYWYRQDPGQGLRLIYYSQIVNDFQKGDIAEGYSVSREKKESFPLTVTSAQKNPTAFYLCASSNIINAGSGNTIYFGEGSWLTVV.

The chain uses TRBV2 and TRBJ2-3, with 7 bases fitting TRBD1. The CDR3 consists of 15 residues. Losses at the gene ends were 1 base for V and 2 bases for J; bases not matched to a gene: 3. Germline-derived CDR1 and CDR2 are SNHLY and FYNNEI. The CDR3 spells CASSEDGTATDTQYF. The CDR3 DNA follows: TGTGCCAGCAGTGAAGACGGGACAGCCACAGATACGCAGTATTTT.

This chain uses TRBV28 with TRBJ2-3; D remains ambiguous. Germline V gene sequence: CDR1 MDHEN, CDR2 SYDVKM. Trimming pared 2 bases from V and 0 bases from J, leaving 12 bases between. The CDR3 covers 16 residues. The CDR3: CASSLIFLTSTDTQYF. The DNA of the CDR3 is TGTGCCAGCAGTTTAATCTTCCTGACTAGCACAGATACGCAGTATTTT.

The rearrangement links TRBV11-2 to TRBJ2-2, with TRBD1 matching 7 bases. With 5 bases clipped from V and 7 bases from J, the junction kept 7 bases outside the gene matches. Germline CDR1 reads SGHAT; CDR2 reads FQNNGV. The CDR3 consists of 14 residues. CDR3: CASSPTGPYGELFF. DNA of the CDR3: TGTGCCAGCAGCCCGACAGGGCCGTACGGGGAGCTGTTTTTT.

The gene calls are TRBV5-4 and TRBJ2-7; D might be TRBD1 (5 bases). This CDR3 comprises 13 residues. From germline, CDR1 is SGHNT and CDR2 YYREEE (reference sequence). The ends were cut back, 0 bases at V and 2 bases at J, with 6 bases in the middle. In nucleotides, the CDR3 is TGTGCCAGCAGCTTGGAGGGGACCTACGAGCAGTACTTC. It translates to CASSLEGTYEQYF.

The chain employs TRBV6-5 and TRBJ2-6; D is unresolved. Deletions cut 4 bases from V and 0 bases from J, with 7 bases between. Germline loops: CDR1 MNHEY, CDR2 SVGAGI. CDR3 length: 15 amino acids. CDR3 in DNA: TGTGCCAGCAGTTCCACTCACTCTGGGGCCAACGTCCTGACTTTC. Translation gives CASSSTHSGANVLTF.

This chain links TRBV7-2 with TRBJ2-2, with D maybe TRBD1 (6 bases). Germline V gives CDR1 SGHTA, CDR2 FQGNSA. The CDR3 has 14 amino acids. Trimming pared 0 bases from V and 8 bases from J, leaving 10 bases between. The CDR3 sequence is CASSLAQGQGELFF. In nucleotides, the CDR3 is TGTGCCAGCAGCTTAGCGCAGGGGCAAGGGGAGCTGTTTTTT.

The V and J genes are TRBV6-1 and TRBJ2-7; D ambiguous. Between the trimmed V and J ends, which lost 9 bases and 0 bases, there was a span of 15 bases. This CDR3 spans 14 amino acids. The germline V gene has CDR1 MNHNS and CDR2 SASEGT. This CDR3 is CASSPGFSSYEQYF. The DNA for the CDR3 is TGTGCCAGTTCTCCCGGGTTTAGCTCCTACGAGCAGTACTTC.

This chain joins TRBV5-6 and TRBJ1-2; D is possibly TRBD1 (5 bases). The CDR3 sequence is 16 residues long. Between the trimmed V and J ends, which lost 5 bases and 0 bases, there was a span of 17 bases. Per germline, CDR1 SGHDT and CDR2 YYEEEE. In DNA form, the CDR3 reads TGTGCCAGCAGACCGGAGTGGACATCTGCTAACTATGGCTACACCTTC. It yields the protein CASRPEWTSANYGYTF.

The chain uses TRBV18 and TRBJ1-2; 7 bases are a match to TRBD1. CDR3 length: 16 residues. Trimming removed 3 bases from V and 3 bases from J; junction bases left unmatched: 10. Germline V gene data show CDR1 as KGHSH and CDR2 as LQKENI. The CDR3 sequence is CASSPISGTVDYGYTF. The CDR3 DNA reads TGTGCCAGCTCACCTATATCCGGGACAGTCGACTATGGCTACACCTTC.

The chain uses TRBV5-1 and TRBJ2-5; D is undetermined. Trimming cost V 2 bases and J 3 bases, with 2 bases left between them. The germline gives CDR1 SGHRS, CDR2 YFSETQ. The CDR3 is 11 residues long. In nucleotides, the CDR3 is TGCGCCAGCAGCTTCAAAGAGACCCAGTACTTC. It yields the protein CASSFKETQYF.

This chain joins TRBV4-3 and TRBJ2-2; a possible D gene is TRBD1 (6 bases). Germline CDR1 LGHNA, CDR2 YSLEER. Trimming removed 0 bases from V and 5 bases from J, with 13 bases in between. The CDR3 runs 16 residues. Written as DNA, the CDR3 is TGCGCCAGCAGCCAAGAGGCCAGGGGATTTACCGGGGAGCTGTTTTTT. Translated, it gives CASSQEARGFTGELFF.

The CDR3: CASSLQALGYTF. The CDR3, as DNA: TGTGCCAGCAGCTTGCAGGCCCTAGGCTACACCTTC. The J gene is TRBJ1-2, the V gene TRBV5-6; no reliable D call. The CDR3 consists of 12 residues. The germline CDR1 and CDR2 sequences are SGHDT and YYEEEE. Between the trimmed V and J ends, which lost 1 base and 8 bases, there was a span of 9 bases.

The CDR3 region has the DNA TGTGCCAGCAGTTACGGGAGGACACCAACCTACGAGCAGTACTTC. This codes for CASSYGRTPTYEQYF. The rearrangement uses TRBV6-5 and TRBJ2-7; a possible D gene is TRBD2 (6 bases). This CDR3 has 15 residues. Trimming stripped 2 bases from V and 2 bases from J, with 13 bases between. Germline CDR1 and CDR2: MNHEY and SVGAGI.

The chain uses TRBV19 and TRBJ2-2; TRBD2 matches at 7 bases. This CDR3 contains 14 residues. CDR1 is LNHDA, CDR2 SQIVND, per germline (reference sequence). V shed 11 bases, J shed 1 base, and the junction held 7 bases outside the gene matches. Here the CDR3 reads CALGRGENTGELFF. The CDR3 nucleotides are TGTGCCTTAGGGAGGGGCGAGAACACCGGGGAGCTGTTTTTT.